One and the same sample provided the 21 T cell receptor beta chains below, sequenced in a study of T cell responses to AZD1222 COVID-19 vaccine. Profiled with immunoSEQ multiplex PCR; TCRdb holds only in-frame clones, not every one. Here the sample spans about 77,000 clones, more than 85% being singletons. The sample in question was peripheral blood, obtained 28 days after the second AZD1222 dose. These receptors originate from an adult who received the AZD1222 COVID-19 vaccine.

The gene calls are TRBV4-2 and TRBJ2-3; tentatively, D is TRBD2 (6 bases). Germline CDR1 is LGHNA and CDR2 is YNFKEQ. V lost 1 base, J lost 7 bases, and 9 bases lay in between. The CDR3 extends over 13 amino acids. The CDR3 loop is CASSQGTTHTQYF. DNA for the CDR3: TGTGCCAGCAGCCAAGGGACTACACATACGCAGTATTTT.

Of note for this clone: At one end the junction does not follow the germline gene, possibly because of a read error. V usage is TRBV23-1 and J usage is TRBJ2-7; D remains unclear. TRBV23-1 is given ORF status, its function remaining uncertain. This CDR3 is built from 12 residues. CDR3 protein: CASSQSFRGVRF. The CDR3 nucleotides read TGCGCCAGCAGTCAATCCTTCAGAGGTGTTCGCTTC.

This sequence joins TRBV24-1 and TRBJ1-5; TRBD1 might be the D (5 bases). From germline, CDR1 is KGHDR and CDR2 SFDVKD. The ends were cut back, 5 bases at V and 5 bases at J, with 12 bases in the middle. The CDR3 is 14 residues long. The CDR3 region has the DNA TGTGCCACCAGTGGGAACGACAGATATCAGCCCCAGCATTTT. Its protein is CATSGNDRYQPQHF.

The V call is TRBV11-2, the J call TRBJ1-4; D uncertain. In germline, CDR1 is SGHAT, CDR2 FQNNGV. The CDR3 length is 16 residues. V lost 2 bases and J 0 bases, leaving 10 bases between the germline ends. CDR3 nucleotide sequence: TGTGCCAGCAGCTTATTTGGGCTGGCAACTAATGAAAAACTGTTTTTT. Amino acids: CASSLFGLATNEKLFF.

This CDR3 reads CASSDSSGSTGELFF. CDR3 bases: TGTGCCAGCAGTGACTCTAGCGGGAGCACCGGGGAGCTGTTTTTT. V usage is TRBV6-4 and J usage is TRBJ2-2, with TRBD2 matching over 9 bases. V trimming: 0 bases; J trimming: 4 bases; junction bases outside the gene matches: 0. The CDR3 extends over 15 amino acids. The germline CDR1 and CDR2 sequences are MRHNA and SNTAGT.

The V gene is TRBV6-6, the J gene TRBJ2-7; TRBD2 matches 10 bases. The junction had 11 bases not matched to a gene; V was cut back by 6 bases and J by 6 bases. There are 15 residues in the CDR3. Germline assignment: CDR1 MNHNY and CDR2 SVGAGI (reference sequence). The CDR3 reads CASSLPGTSASEQYF. The CDR3 DNA sequence: TGTGCCAGCAGCCTCCCCGGGACTAGCGCCTCCGAGCAGTACTTC.

The genes are TRBV5-6 and TRBJ2-5; D is unclear. CDR1 and CDR2 from the germline V gene are SGHDT and YYEEEE. The CDR3 runs 14 residues. The V gene lost 2 bases and the J gene lost 3 bases, with 11 bases spanning the gap. DNA for the CDR3: TGTGCCAGCAGCTTTTCTACCTCCGAAGAGACCCAGTACTTC. Residues: CASSFSTSEETQYF. The full variable domain, its missing parts supplied by reference TRBV5-6 and TRBJ2-5, is DAGVTQSPTHLIKTRGQQVTLRCSPKSGHDTVSWYQQALGQGPQFIFQYYEEEERQRGNFPDRFSGHQFPNYSSELNVNALLLGDSALYLCASSFSTSEETQYFGPGTRLLVL.

This clone was seen once. The chain couples TRBV6-5 to TRBJ2-5; D remains unclear. From germline, CDR1 is MNHEY and CDR2 SVGAGI. The V end lost 7 bases, the J end lost 3 bases, and 15 bases lay between the germline ends. The CDR3 contains 14 residues. CDR3 sequence reads: CASNPGPLEETQYF. In DNA form, the CDR3 reads TGTGCCAGCAATCCCGGACCTTTGGAAGAGACCCAGTACTTC.

The chain joins TRBV5-4 to TRBJ2-7; the D is unclear. The CDR3 is 15 amino acids. Trimming shortened V by 4 bases and J by 0 bases, and 14 bases separated the two germline ends. Germline lookup yields CDR1 SGHNT and CDR2 YYREEE (reference sequence). The CDR3, as DNA: TGTGCCAGCAGCGTGGAGACATTACCCTCCTACGAGCAGTACTTC. This sequence encodes CASSVETLPSYEQYF.

The V call is TRBV6-5, the J call TRBJ1-5; weak D call: TRBD1 (6 bases). Germline CDR1 MNHEY, CDR2 SVGAGI. This CDR3 has 13 amino acids. Trimming left V 4 bases short and J 5 bases short, with 9 bases between. CDR3 in amino acids: CASSLGGHQPQHF. The CDR3 DNA is TGTGCCAGCAGTTTGGGGGGGCATCAGCCCCAGCATTTT.

V usage is TRBV15 and J usage is TRBJ1-1, with a tentative D call TRBD1 (5 bases). Germline V gives CDR1 LNHNV, CDR2 YYDKDF (reference sequence). The CDR3 is 14 amino acids. Trimming pared 6 bases from V and 0 bases from J, leaving 11 bases between. CDR3 residues: CATRPSGVNTEAFF. The CDR3 nucleotides are TGTGCCACCAGGCCCTCGGGGGTGAACACTGAAGCTTTCTTT.

The J gene is TRBJ2-7, the V gene TRBV5-6, with 7 bases lining up with TRBD1. This CDR3 contains 14 residues. V was clipped by 4 bases and J by 4 bases; unmatched bases: 8. Germline CDR1 SGHDT, CDR2 YYEEEE. The CDR3 DNA reads TGTGCCAGCAGCCGGTGGGACAGCCTATACGAGCAGTACTTC. Its translation is CASSRWDSLYEQYF.

V and J are TRBV6-5 and TRBJ2-3; tentatively, D is TRBD1 or TRBD2 (5 bases each). The CDR3 is 13 residues long. Trimming left V 8 bases short and J 1 base short, with 10 bases between. CDR1 is MNHEY and CDR2 is SVGAGI in the germline V gene. CDR3 sequence (DNA): TGTGCCAGCCCGGGACGGCGCACAGATACGCAGTATTTT. This gives the protein CASPGRRTDTQYF.

The gene calls are TRBV5-1 and TRBJ2-7; 7 bases map to TRBD2. Per the germline V gene, CDR1 is SGHRS and CDR2 is YFSETQ. The CDR3 has 17 residues. V was pared by 4 bases and J by 4 bases, with 17 bases of the junction left unmatched. DNA of the CDR3: TGCGCCAGCAGCCTCATCGCTGGGCTAGCGGAGGATTACGAGCAGTACTTC. The encoded protein is CASSLIAGLAEDYEQYF.

This clone has a handful of counts. The chain employs TRBV9 and TRBJ2-5; D might be TRBD2 (5 bases). Germline-derived CDR1 and CDR2 are SGDLS and YYNGEE. V shed 3 bases and J shed 1 base, with 16 bases lying between them. The CDR3 totals 16 residues. The CDR3 region is CASSGVDSPSQETQYF. In DNA form, the CDR3 reads TGTGCCAGCAGCGGCGTGGACTCCCCCTCCCAAGAGACCCAGTACTTC. Complete variable domain (other parts from reference TRBV9 and TRBJ2-5): DSGVTQTPKHLITATGQRVTLRCSPRSGDLSVYWYQQSLDQGLQFLIQYYNGEERAKGNILERFSAQQFPDLHSELNLSSLELGDSALYFCASSGVDSPSQETQYFGPGTRLLVL.

The rearrangement uses TRBV7-3 and TRBJ2-3, with 9 bases matching TRBD2. The CDR3 covers 15 residues. J gave up 0 bases and V 3 bases, and 1 base lay outside the gene matches. CDR1 SGHTA and CDR2 FQGTGA come from the germline V gene. The CDR3 region has the DNA TGTGCCAGCAGCTTGGGACTAGCTAGCACAGATACGCAGTATTTT. Translated, it gives CASSLGLASTDTQYF.

This chain links TRBV29-1 with TRBJ1-1; 7 bases line up with TRBD1. Trimming at V came to 7 bases and at J to 4 bases, leaving 9 bases not matched to a gene. This CDR3 has 13 amino acids. CDR1 SQVTM and CDR2 ANQGSEA come from the germline V gene. CDR3 bases: TGCAGCGGGACACAGGGGAGGAGCACTGAAGCTTTCTTT. This gives the protein CSGTQGRSTEAFF. Full variable domain (outside the CDR3, taken from reference TRBV29-1 and TRBJ1-1): SAVISQKPSRDICQRGTSLTIQCQVDSQVTMMFWYRQQPGQSLTLIATANQGSEATYESGFVIDKFPISRPNLTFSTLTVSNMSPEDSSIYLCSGTQGRSTEAFFGQGTRLTVV.

This clone was detected once. The V gene is TRBV24-1, the J gene TRBJ1-1; the D is unclear. The V end lost 5 bases, the J end lost 6 bases, and 12 bases lay between the germline ends. The CDR3 has 13 amino acids. Germline-derived CDR1 and CDR2 are KGHDR and SFDVKD. DNA of the CDR3: TGTGCCACCAGTGCCAGTAACGGCCCTGAAGCTTTCTTT. Protein sequence: CATSASNGPEAFF.

The J gene is TRBJ2-7, the V gene TRBV6-6; possibly TRBD1 for D (6 bases). The CDR3 consists of 17 residues. CDR1 MNHNY and CDR2 SVGAGI come from the germline V gene (reference sequence). Deletions cut 5 bases from V and 1 base from J, with 21 bases between. CDR3 coding DNA: TGTGCCAGCAGTCGCCAGGGGTTTGACGGGGCATCCTACGAGCAGTACTTC. Translated, it gives CASSRQGFDGASYEQYF.

The chain joins TRBV7-9 to TRBJ2-1, with 7 bases identical to TRBD1. The V and J ends lost 5 bases and 7 bases, in that order; junction bases with no gene match: 5. The CDR3 loop spans 13 amino acids. The germline V gene has CDR1 SEHNR and CDR2 FQNEAQ (reference sequence). The CDR3 loop reads CASSVQDRNEQFF. The CDR3 DNA follows: TGTGCCAGCAGCGTTCAGGACAGGAATGAGCAGTTCTTC.

The chain employs TRBV7-9 and TRBJ1-1; 7 bases align to TRBD1. V was clipped by 8 bases and J by 0 bases; unmatched bases: 12. Germline-derived CDR1 and CDR2 are SEHNR and FQNEAQ (reference sequence). The CDR3 has 16 residues. CDR3 sequence: CASSTQGPLMNTEAFF. The CDR3 coding sequence is TGTGCCAGCTCGACACAGGGGCCTCTTATGAACACTGAAGCTTTCTTT.